This TCR beta chain was identified during a study of T cell changes during pregnancy in multiple sclerosis. Germline values: CDR1 SEHNR, CDR2 FQNEAQ (reference sequence). The CDR3 totals 13 residues. Trimming stripped 5 bases from V and 6 bases from J, with 11 bases between. The assay was immunoSEQ multiplex PCR, and TCRdb's table has in-frame clones only and misses some. The repertoire holds some 120,000 clones, with 80% to 95% as singletons. This clone was observed once. V gene TRBV7-9 combines with J gene TRBJ1-5; perhaps TRBD1 as D (6 bases). The receptor was derived from a female donor with multiple sclerosis, enrolled in a pregnancy study. Sequences were derived from peripheral blood, sampled before pregnancy. The CDR3 sequence is CASSPQGTQPQHF. The DNA for the CDR3 is TGTGCCAGCAGCCCACAGGGAACTCAGCCCCAGCATTTT. The full variable domain, with the rest looked up from reference TRBV7-9 and TRBJ1-5, is DTGVSQNPRHKITKRGQNVTFRCDPISEHNRLYWYRQTLGQGPEFLTYFQNEAQLEKSRLLSDRFSAERPKGSFSTLEIQRTEQGDSAMYLCASSPQGTQPQHFGDGTRLSIL.